The 9 T cell receptor beta chains reported below all come from one sample, sequenced in a study of Graves' ophthalmopathy and Graves' hyperthyroidism. The study amplified TCR beta CDR3 regions using RNA transcripts. Scientists carried out first-round RT-PCR using HTBI primers and then a second-round multiplex PCR. MiXCR, run by TCRdb on the multiplex PCR reads, gives a single entry per CDR3 protein. The sample has 400,000 to 500,000 distinct CDR3 sequences, under 25% seen once. Sequenced sample: peripheral blood. These receptors came from a woman aged 18-29 years with stable Graves' hyperthyroidism.

A few counts support this clonotype. At one end the junction does not follow the germline gene, possibly because of a read error. The gene calls are TRBV6-5 and TRBJ1-1, with 8 bases lining up with TRBD1. The germline CDR1 and CDR2 sequences are MNHEY and SVGAGI. The CDR3 spans 14 residues. DNA of the CDR3: TGTGCCAGCAGTTTGACAGGGGACTACACTGATGCTTTCTTT. This codes for CASSLTGDYTDAFF.

This clonotype was counted only a few times. This chain joins TRBV6-1 and TRBJ1-5; maybe TRBD1 (6 bases). The germline V and J ends were trimmed by 4 bases and 1 base, with 11 bases remaining between them. The CDR3 has 15 residues. The germline V gene encodes CDR1 MNHNS and CDR2 SASEGT. As DNA, the CDR3 is TGTGCCAGCAGTGGGACAGTTCGAAGCAATCAGCCCCAGCATTTT. Its translation: CASSGTVRSNQPQHF.

This sequence joins TRBV24-1 and TRBJ2-5, with D possibly matching TRBD1 (6 bases). V was trimmed by 6 bases and J by 2 bases, leaving 12 bases between them. The CDR3 sequence is 14 residues long. Looked up from germline, CDR1 is KGHDR and CDR2 is SFDVKD. DNA of the CDR3: TGTGCCACCAGTACTGTAGGGGGACAAGAGACCCAGTACTTC. The encoded protein is CATSTVGGQETQYF.

There are many counts of this clonotype. The J gene is TRBJ2-5, the V gene TRBV27; perhaps TRBD1 as D (7 bases). V lost 7 bases, J lost 5 bases, and 17 bases lay in between. From germline, CDR1 is MNHEY and CDR2 SMNVEV (reference sequence). The CDR3 spans 14 residues. CDR3 sequence (DNA): TGTGCCAGCAAAGGAGGGGGCGCTTTGGAGACCCAGTACTTC. As protein: CASKGGGALETQYF.

CDR3 protein: CSALWTEAFF. The DNA for the CDR3 is TGCAGTGCTTTGTGGACTGAAGCTTTCTTT. The chain is built from TRBV20-1 and TRBJ1-1, with no clear D. The CDR3 is made up of 10 amino acids. Trimming pared 5 bases from V and 5 bases from J, leaving 6 bases between. Germline loops: CDR1 DFQATT, CDR2 SNEGSKA (reference sequence).

This clonotype was counted at least ten times. The V gene is TRBV28, the J gene TRBJ1-6; D uncertain. The CDR3 contains 16 residues. Trimming pared 3 bases from V and 4 bases from J, leaving 13 bases between. The germline V gene encodes CDR1 MDHEN and CDR2 SYDVKM. The CDR3 loop is CASSLAGNSYNSPLHF. The CDR3 nucleotides read TGTGCCAGCAGTTTGGCGGGGAACTCTTATAATTCACCCCTCCACTTT.

The chain recombines TRBV30 with TRBJ2-6, with D hard to call. The germline V and J ends were trimmed by 7 bases and 0 bases, with 7 bases remaining between them. Germline values: CDR1 GTSNPN, CDR2 SVGIG (reference sequence). The CDR3 contains 13 residues. CDR3 sequence: CASSHSGANVLTF. DNA for the CDR3: TGTGCCTCAAGCCACTCTGGGGCCAACGTCCTGACTTTC.

This chain joins TRBV11-2 and TRBJ1-1; D not resolved. The CDR3 length is 14 residues. V lost 4 bases and J 5 bases, leaving 14 bases between the germline ends. From germline, CDR1 is SGHAT and CDR2 FQNNGV. CDR3 in DNA: TGTGCCAGCAGCTCCCGGATCAGTGGGACTGAAGCTTTCTTT. It codes for CASSSRISGTEAFF.

This clonotype appeared many times. The V call is TRBV6-5, the J call TRBJ1-5; tentatively, D is TRBD1 (5 bases). Trimming left V 2 bases short and J 1 base short, with 6 bases between. The CDR3 is 14 residues long. The V gene's germline CDR1 is MNHEY and CDR2 SVGAGI. The CDR3 nucleotides are TGTGCCAGCAGTTACCAGGGCAGCAATCAGCCCCAGCATTTT. Protein sequence: CASSYQGSNQPQHF.